A single sample gave rise to the 22 T cell receptor beta chains below, sequenced in a study of ipilimumab plus nivolumab after autologous stem cell transplantation. TCRdb's copy holds only in-frame clones and misses some; the assay was immunoSEQ multiplex PCR. This sample has 15,000 to 20,000 clones, with over 75% found just once. The starting material was PBMCs, obtained in a trial of ipilimumab plus nivolumab as post-transplant consolidation. All receptors come from a male donor with diffuse large B-cell lymphoma.

J is TRBJ2-4 and V is TRBV5-6, with TRBD2 matching 10 bases. CDR1 and CDR2 (germline): SGHDT, YYEEEE. With V trimmed by 7 bases and J by 8 bases, 18 bases remained unmatched. The CDR3 is 17 amino acids. CDR3: CASGAWILAGEVDIQYF. As DNA, the CDR3 is TGTGCCAGCGGAGCTTGGATCCTAGCGGGAGAGGTAGACATTCAGTACTTC.

V usage is TRBV7-9 and J usage is TRBJ2-5, with TRBD1 identical over 9 bases. The CDR3 spans 16 residues. Germline V gene sequence: CDR1 SEHNR, CDR2 FQNEAQ (reference sequence). J was trimmed by 4 bases and V by 5 bases; bases with no gene match: 11. The CDR3 sequence: CASSQPPGQGGETQYF. For the CDR3, the DNA is TGTGCCAGCAGCCAACCTCCGGGACAGGGAGGAGAGACCCAGTACTTC.

The chain links TRBV29-1 to TRBJ2-7; either TRBD1 or TRBD2 may supply D (5 bases each). The V gene's germline CDR1 is SQVTM and CDR2 ANQGSEA. V was trimmed by 6 bases and J by 7 bases, leaving 16 bases between them. The CDR3 length is 12 residues. The CDR3 coding sequence is TGCAGCGTCAACCCCCGGGGCGGAGAGCAGTACTTC. It yields the protein CSVNPRGGEQYF.

The chain uses TRBV7-7 and TRBJ2-1; no clear D. The V gene's germline CDR1 is SSHAT and CDR2 FNYEAQ (reference sequence). V lost 5 bases and J 4 bases, leaving 15 bases between the germline ends. This CDR3 has 15 residues. CDR3: CASSPRTGSYNEQFF. The CDR3 DNA is TGTGCCAGCAGCCCCCGGACGGGTTCTTACAATGAGCAGTTCTTC.

This chain joins TRBV19 and TRBJ2-2, with TRBD1 matching over 10 bases. V shed 8 bases and J 0 bases; nucleotides not matched to a gene: 0. Germline V gene sequence: CDR1 LNHDA, CDR2 SQIVND (reference sequence). The CDR3 sequence is 14 residues long. The CDR3 nucleotides are TGTGCCAGTGGGACAGGGGCGAACACCGGGGAGCTGTTTTTT. Encoded protein: CASGTGANTGELFF.

The rearrangement joins TRBV5-1 to TRBJ2-3; 9 nucleotides match TRBD1. The CDR3 contains 15 residues. The J segment lost 5 bases and the V segment lost 4 bases, leaving 8 bases of the junction unmatched. Germline assignment: CDR1 SGHRS and CDR2 YFSETQ. DNA for the CDR3: TGCGCCAGCAGCCCAGGGACAGGGTTTAGAGATACGCAGTATTTT. This codes for CASSPGTGFRDTQYF.

The V gene is TRBV29-1, the J gene TRBJ2-2, with D maybe TRBD2 (6 bases). CDR3 length: 13 residues. V was trimmed by 6 bases and J by 3 bases, leaving 11 bases between them. Germline lookup yields CDR1 SQVTM and CDR2 ANQGSEA. CDR3 DNA: TGCAGCGTAATGAGGGAGGACACCGGGGAGCTGTTTTTT. This translates into CSVMREDTGELFF.

The rearrangement uses TRBV29-1 and TRBJ2-1; the D is unclear. V lost 7 bases and J 0 bases, leaving 13 bases between the germline ends. This CDR3 spans 14 amino acids. CDR1 and CDR2 (germline): SQVTM, ANQGSEA. The CDR3 loop is CSGRTRGSYNEQFF. The CDR3 coding sequence is TGCAGCGGAAGGACCCGAGGCTCCTACAATGAGCAGTTCTTC.

The chain has TRBV14 and TRBJ2-2; D is perhaps TRBD1 or TRBD2 (5 bases each). V lost 6 bases and J 4 bases, leaving 12 bases between the germline ends. The CDR3 totals 14 residues. Germline CDR1 reads SGHDN; CDR2 reads FVKESK. CDR3 loop: CASREGLSTGELFF. The CDR3 DNA reads TGTGCCAGCAGAGAGGGGCTAAGCACCGGGGAGCTGTTTTTT.

The gene calls are TRBV10-1 and TRBJ2-3, with D perhaps matching TRBD1 (5 bases). The length of the CDR3 is 14 residues. CDR1 is WNHNN, CDR2 SYGVQD, per germline (reference sequence). V lost 9 bases and J lost 0, with 13 bases in between. CDR3 region: CARGATPSTDTQYF. CDR3 bases: TGCGCCAGAGGGGCCACCCCCAGCACAGATACGCAGTATTTT.

This chain links TRBV5-1 with TRBJ2-1; TRBD2 might be the D (6 bases). CDR1 is SGHRS and CDR2 is YFSETQ in the germline V gene. The CDR3 loop spans 15 amino acids. V was cut by 0 bases and J by 2 bases, with 9 bases left in between. In nucleotides, the CDR3 is TGCGCCAGCAGCTTGGAATCTAGCGCCTACAATGAGCAGTTCTTC. This translates into CASSLESSAYNEQFF.

V and J are TRBV7-2 and TRBJ2-1, with 7 bases identical to TRBD2. This CDR3 is 18 amino acids long. CDR1 and CDR2 from the germline V gene are SGHTA and FQGNSA. With 2 bases clipped from V and 10 bases from J, the junction kept 20 bases outside the gene matches. The DNA of the CDR3 is TGTGCCAGCAGCTTATCTGGTCGCGGGGCTAGCGGACGATACGAGCAGTTCTTC. It translates to CASSLSGRGASGRYEQFF.

The chain employs TRBV5-1 and TRBJ2-5; D may be TRBD2 (5 bases). V dropped 2 bases and J dropped 7 bases, with 6 bases sitting between them. Germline V gene data show CDR1 as SGHRS and CDR2 as YFSETQ. The CDR3 has 11 residues. The DNA of the CDR3 is TGCGCCAGCAGCTTTGAGGGGACCCAGTACTTC. Its translation: CASSFEGTQYF.

This chain uses TRBV9 with TRBJ2-2, with D hard to call. With 3 bases removed from V and 1 base from J, the gap between germline ends came to 7 bases. The CDR3 runs to 14 residues. CDR1 is SGDLS and CDR2 is YYNGEE in the germline V gene. The CDR3 sequence is CASSGRQNTGELFF. For the CDR3, the DNA is TGTGCCAGCAGCGGGCGACAGAACACCGGGGAGCTGTTTTTT.

In DNA, the CDR3 is TGTGCCAGCAGTTACGGCCCAGGGGGCGAGGACATTCAGTACTTC. This translates into CASSYGPGGEDIQYF. This chain joins TRBV6-5 and TRBJ2-4; 8 bases line up with TRBD1. Germline V gene data show CDR1 as MNHEY and CDR2 as SVGAGI. Germline trimming cut 2 bases from V and 8 bases from J; bases unmatched to any gene: 8. The CDR3 sequence is 15 residues long.

This chain connects TRBV29-1 to TRBJ2-5; 8 bases align to TRBD2. Trimming at V came to 4 bases and at J to 4 bases, leaving 5 bases not matched to a gene. The CDR3 has 13 amino acids. The germline CDR1 and CDR2 sequences are SQVTM and ANQGSEA. The CDR3 sequence is CSVVRSGAETQYF. CDR3 nucleotide sequence: TGCAGCGTTGTACGTAGCGGGGCAGAGACCCAGTACTTC. The variable domain in full, with the rest retrieved from reference TRBV29-1 and TRBJ2-5, is SAVISQKPSRDICQRGTSLTIQCQVDSQVTMMFWYRQQPGQSLTLIATANQGSEATYESGFVIDKFPISRPNLTFSTLTVSNMSPEDSSIYLCSVVRSGAETQYFGPGTRLLVL.

The chain joins TRBV5-1 to TRBJ2-7, with 9 nucleotides matching TRBD1. The CDR3 contains 14 residues. V dropped 0 bases and J dropped 9; count of bases not matched to a gene: 7. Germline CDR1 is SGHRS and CDR2 is YFSETQ. CDR3 residues: CASSLGRDRALQYF. In DNA, the CDR3 is TGCGCCAGCAGCTTGGGGAGGGACAGGGCATTGCAGTACTTC.

The chain carries TRBV19 and TRBJ1-6; no reliable D call. Germline V gene lookup returns CDR1 LNHDA and CDR2 SQIVND (reference sequence). Trimming left V 6 bases short and J 9 bases short, with 15 bases between. This CDR3 is built from 14 residues. CDR3 loop: CASRGSDKSSPLHF. The CDR3 coding sequence is TGTGCCAGTAGGGGGAGCGATAAAAGTTCACCCCTCCACTTT. The variable domain in full, with the rest retrieved from reference TRBV19 and TRBJ1-6, is DGGITQSPKYLFRKEGQNVTLSCEQNLNHDAMYWYRQDPGQGLRLIYYSQIVNDFQKGDIAEGYSVSREKKESFPLTVTSAQKNPTAFYLCASRGSDKSSPLHFGNGTRLTVT.

This chain links TRBV7-9 with TRBJ1-1; a weak D match, TRBD1 (5 bases). The ends were cut back, 5 bases at V and 1 base at J, with 8 bases in the middle. Germline CDR1 is SEHNR and CDR2 is FQNEAQ (reference sequence). The CDR3 is made up of 13 amino acids. CDR3 coding DNA: TGTGCCAGCAGCCGAGGGGCGAACACTGAAGCTTTCTTT. Translation gives CASSRGANTEAFF.

The chain employs TRBV18 and TRBJ1-2; D possibly corresponds to TRBD1 (6 bases). Trimming stripped 0 bases from V and 2 bases from J, with 10 bases between. Germline CDR1 and CDR2: KGHSH and LQKENI. The CDR3 length is 15 residues. CDR3 protein: CASSPPRGENYGYTF. The CDR3 nucleotides are TGTGCCAGCTCACCACCCAGGGGTGAAAACTATGGCTACACCTTC.

The chain recombines TRBV9 with TRBJ2-7; tentative D call: TRBD1 (6 bases). The CDR3 sequence is 15 residues long. V was shortened by 3 bases and J by 4 bases, with 17 bases between the two germline ends. Germline V gene data show CDR1 as SGDLS and CDR2 as YYNGEE. CDR3 residues: CASSAGVGIAYEQYF. The DNA for the CDR3 is TGTGCCAGCAGCGCAGGGGTAGGGATAGCTTACGAGCAGTACTTC.

In the case of this clone: Relative to the germline gene, one junction end is altered; a read error may explain this. The chain combines TRBV7-7 with TRBJ2-1, with a possible D match to TRBD1 (5 bases). Germline values: CDR1 SSHAT, CDR2 FNYEAQ (reference sequence). The CDR3 length is 13 residues. The DNA of the CDR3 is TGTGCTAGCAGCTTAGTCCCAGGGCGTGAGCAGTTCTTC. The encoded protein is CASSLVPGREQFF.